This T cell receptor (beta chain) was sequenced in a study of T cell repertoires in cytomegalovirus infection. Study-level points and caveats: The study identified carriers of CMV plus the relevant HLA from cumulative public TCR beta family frequency.

This clonotype was counted a few times. Its specificity is unknown. In TCRdb, the reads were re-called with MiXCR into one record per CDR3 protein. The sample consists of roughly 730,000 distinct CDR3 sequences, around 30% of them appearing once. The CDR3 is 15 residues long. In germline, CDR1 is DFQATT, CDR2 SNEGSKA (reference sequence). The germline V and J ends were trimmed by 4 bases and 2 bases, with 15 bases remaining between them. The V gene is TRBV20-1, the J gene TRBJ1-5, with D perhaps matching TRBD1 (5 bases). This clonotype was sampled from a human donor in good health (CMV status not recorded). Some clones in this sample may be carry-over from other donors' samples. The sample was cultured PBMCs, taken from culture after CMV antigen stimulation. CDR3 DNA: TGCAGTGCTACAGCAGGGATTATAGGCAATCAGCCCCAGCATTTT. Residues: CSATAGIIGNQPQHF.